This T cell receptor beta chain was recovered during a study of CD8 T cells in Susac syndrome. CD8+ and CD4+ T cells were negatively isolated; TEMRA cells were FACS-enriched. An amount of RNA that ranged from roughly 0.45 to 1 ug was reverse transcribed with random hexamers. Each CDR3 protein gets one entry after TCRdb re-called the immunoSEQ multiplex PCR reads with MiXCR. Of 150,000 to 160,000 distinct CDR3 sequences in the sample, over 95% are singletons; the top ten hold under 0.15%. V was shortened by 3 bases and J by 2 bases, with 10 bases between the two germline ends. In germline, CDR1 is DFQATT, CDR2 SNEGSKA (reference sequence). The CDR3 is made up of 13 amino acids.

The sample consisted of CD8+ T cells from PBMCs. The sequence was collected from a human donor with multiple sclerosis. The V and J genes are TRBV20-1 and TRBJ1-1; D uncertain. Written as DNA, the CDR3 is TGCAGTGCTAGGGCGACAACCAACACTGAAGCTTTCTTT. Its protein product is CSARATTNTEAFF.